This T cell receptor (beta chain) comes out of a study of spatial heterogeneity in lung cancer (dated by TCRdb to about 2019). Regarding the complete study: Donors were 70 or so patients with early-stage, untreated non-small cell lung cancer from the lung TRACERx cohort. In the raw uncorrected reads, each unique combination of TCR and UMI appeared more than ten times on average. Beta-chain transcripts were consistently detected in greater numbers than alpha-chain transcripts, which likely reflects a higher abundance of beta-chain transcripts. Follow-up PBMC samples were sequenced whenever available, with the median time to follow-up being two to three years after resection. In non-small cell lung cancer, the study quantitatively compared TCR alpha and beta repertoires across several tumor regions, matched nontumor lung, and blood. TCR repertoire features were related to nonsynonymous mutation counts determined by whole-exome sequencing of tumor tissue. Both alpha and beta chains were TCR-sequenced in around 230 tumor regions, about 69 matched nontumor lung samples and roughly 50 PBMC samples obtained at surgery.

Libraries were constructed by 5' RACE. The sequencer listed for this sample is NextSeq 500. In the TCR library protocol, a unique molecular identifier was attached to each TCR cDNA molecule so that PCR and sequencing errors could be corrected. For the original study's pipeline: TCR identification, UMI-based error correction and CDR3 extraction were performed with Decombinator tools. Expanded TCRs were defined as those above a frequency of 2 per 1,000, corresponding to the top 1% of the tumor frequency distribution. Each repertoire was subsampled 100 times to 5,000 TCRs, after which Renyi diversity was computed with the R vegan package. CDR3 similarity networks were built from amino acid triplet string-kernel similarity, with CDR3s being connected when pairwise similarity was above 0.82. Using fastp at Q25 and MiXCR, TCRdb reprocessed the public reads and kept productive beta chains. All rows with the same CDR3 protein become a single entry with the most common DNA and genes. None of the V and J calls come from the authors' own analysis; TCRdb made them. Recorded for this sample are about 120,000 distinct CDR3 sequences; 9% to 15% of them occurred a single time. Roughly 15% of the sample is in the top ten clones.

What the work shows at the level of the full study, not this receptor alone: Additional single-cell paired TCR alpha and beta sequencing was considered necessary to confirm, at a functional level, the hypothesis that regional TCRs recognize regional mutations. Ubiquitous expanded tumor TCRs were detected in blood more often at tumor resection than at routine follow-up. Comparisons of baseline and follow-up blood repertoires included only approximately 15 patients.

Reading the label with the study, this specimen's time point is: blood at routine non-recurrence follow-up after resection. TCR sequencing used whole RNA extracted from tumor and nontumor lung tissue, or from cryopreserved PBMC samples, without cell sorting. A patient was chosen for TCR sequencing only when enough RNA was available from at least two tumor regions. As to this clonotype: Its target antigen remains unknown. Nothing much larger sits one base from this clone, and base qualities are not available.

V is reduced by 2 bases and J by 5 bases, leaving a spacing of 13 bases between them. The CDR3 contains 15 residues, cysteine and phenylalanine counted. Of the read, only the CDR3 DNA is kept; its 45 bases are in frame from base 1. The germline V gene specifies SGHRS as CDR1 and YFSETQ as CDR2. The clonotype comes from a male donor with early-stage non-small cell lung cancer. The material sequenced was PBMCs, taken at follow-up. The rearranged chain carries TRBV5-1 and TRBJ2-2, with a tentative D gene TRBD2 over 6 matching bases. CDR3 reads: CASSLEDGSTGELFF. DNA sequence: TGCGCCAGCAGCTTAGAGGACGGGAGTACCGGGGAGCTGTTTTTT.